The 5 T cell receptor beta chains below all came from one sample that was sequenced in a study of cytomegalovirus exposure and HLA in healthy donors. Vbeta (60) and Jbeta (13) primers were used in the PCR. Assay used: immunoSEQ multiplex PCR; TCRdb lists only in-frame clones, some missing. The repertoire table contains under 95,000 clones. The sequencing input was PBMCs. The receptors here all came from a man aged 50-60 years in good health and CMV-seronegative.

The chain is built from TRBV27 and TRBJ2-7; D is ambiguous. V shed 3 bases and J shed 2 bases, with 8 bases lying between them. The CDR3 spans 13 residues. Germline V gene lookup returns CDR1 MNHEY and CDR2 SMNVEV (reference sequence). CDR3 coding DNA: TGTGCCAGCAGTTTGACGACAACCTACGAGCAGTACTTC. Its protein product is CASSLTTTYEQYF.

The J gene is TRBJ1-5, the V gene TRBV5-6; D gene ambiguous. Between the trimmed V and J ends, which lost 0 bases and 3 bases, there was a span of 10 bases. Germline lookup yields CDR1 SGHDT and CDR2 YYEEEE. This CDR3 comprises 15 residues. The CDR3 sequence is CASSLVTEDNQPQHF. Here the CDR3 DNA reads TGTGCCAGCAGCTTGGTCACCGAGGACAATCAGCCCCAGCATTTT.

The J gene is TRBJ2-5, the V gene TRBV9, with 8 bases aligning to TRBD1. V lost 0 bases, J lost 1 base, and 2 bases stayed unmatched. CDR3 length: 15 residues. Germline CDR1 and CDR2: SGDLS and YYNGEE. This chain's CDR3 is CASSVGQGPQETQYF. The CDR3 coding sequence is TGTGCCAGCAGCGTAGGACAGGGGCCCCAAGAGACCCAGTACTTC.

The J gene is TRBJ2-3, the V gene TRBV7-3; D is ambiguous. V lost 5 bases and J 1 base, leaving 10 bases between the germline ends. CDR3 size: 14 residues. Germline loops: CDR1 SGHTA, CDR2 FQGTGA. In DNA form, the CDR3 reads TGTGCCAGCAGCCTCCGCCGGGGCACAGATACGCAGTATTTT. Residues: CASSLRRGTDTQYF.

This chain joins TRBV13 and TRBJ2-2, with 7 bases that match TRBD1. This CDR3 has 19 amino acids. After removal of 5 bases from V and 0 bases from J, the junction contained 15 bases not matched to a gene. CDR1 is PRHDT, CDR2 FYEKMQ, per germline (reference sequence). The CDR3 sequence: CASSNRFMTGNTNTGELFF. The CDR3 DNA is TGTGCCAGCAGCAATCGATTCATGACAGGGAACACGAACACCGGGGAGCTGTTTTTT. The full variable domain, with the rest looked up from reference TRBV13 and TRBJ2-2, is AAGVIQSPRHLIKEKRETATLKCYPIPRHDTVYWYQQGPGQDPQFLISFYEKMQSDKGSIPDRFSAQQFSDYHSELNMSSLELGDSALYFCASSNRFMTGNTNTGELFFGEGSRLTVL.